This passage covers 10 T cell receptor beta chains from one sample sequenced in a study of blood T cell repertoires in COVID-19. This table comes from immunoSEQ multiplex PCR, and its TCRdb copy is limited to in-frame clones, with some not included. This table has roughly 290,000 clones, approximately 91% appearing once. Sequenced material: peripheral blood. These receptors all stem from a woman aged 60-70 years with acute or convalescent COVID-19.

This clone showed up just once. CDR3 residues: CATSRGASGNTIYF. CDR3 DNA sequence: TGTGCCACCTCCCGGGGGGCGTCCGGAAACACCATATATTTT. This chain connects TRBV19 to TRBJ1-3; D may be TRBD1 (6 bases). The CDR3 runs to 14 residues. V dropped 10 bases and J dropped 4 bases, with 17 bases sitting between them. CDR1 and CDR2 from the germline V gene are LNHDA and SQIVND (reference sequence).

This chain uses TRBV4-3 with TRBJ2-7; D perhaps matches TRBD1 (6 bases). CDR1 is LGHNA, CDR2 YSLEER, per germline. Trimming took 2 bases from V and 2 from J, leaving 10 bases between them. This CDR3 has 14 amino acids. CDR3 protein: CASSQQTGTYEQYF. CDR3 DNA sequence: TGCGCCAGCAGCCAACAGACAGGAACCTACGAGCAGTACTTC.

J is TRBJ1-3 and V is TRBV28; TRBD1 matches at 10 bases. CDR1 and CDR2 from the germline V gene are MDHEN and SYDVKM. Trimming cost V 5 bases and J 4 bases; bases outside gene matches: 17. The CDR3 runs 19 residues. CDR3 bases: TGTGCCAGCAGTCTGCCCGGGACAGGGGTTTATTTTGTGGGAAACACCATATATTTT. Its protein is CASSLPGTGVYFVGNTIYF.

The V gene is TRBV12-3 or TRBV12-4, the J gene TRBJ1-1; maybe TRBD1 (5 bases). Trimming pared 4 bases from V and 5 bases from J, leaving 11 bases between. The CDR3 has 13 residues. The CDR3 nucleotides are TGTGCCAGCAGTTCGGGACTGAGAACTGAAGCTTTCTTT. Its protein product is CASSSGLRTEAFF.

The chain carries TRBV3-1 (or the pseudogene TRBV3-2) and TRBJ1-3, with TRBD1 matching over 8 bases. This CDR3 contains 14 residues. With V trimmed by 5 bases and J by 8 bases, 8 bases remained unmatched. Germline CDR1 LGHDT, CDR2 YNNKEL (reference sequence). The DNA of the CDR3 is TGTGCCAGCAGCTCCTGGACAGGGTTAGACACCATATATTTT. It is translated as CASSSWTGLDTIYF.

In DNA form, the CDR3 reads TGTGCCAGCAGCCCGAGGACAGGGAGTACGTATGGCTACACCTTC. Its protein product is CASSPRTGSTYGYTF. The chain uses TRBV4-2 and TRBJ1-2, with 8 nucleotides matching TRBD1. Trimming cost V 4 bases and J 5 bases; bases outside gene matches: 9. This CDR3 spans 15 amino acids. CDR1 is LGHNA and CDR2 is YNFKEQ in the germline V gene.

The CDR3: CASSPGGRTGELFF. The CDR3 DNA is TGTGCCAGCAGCCCGGGGGGCAGGACCGGGGAGCTGTTTTTT. V and J are TRBV11-2 and TRBJ2-2; D may be TRBD2 (7 bases). The V and J ends lost 5 bases and 5 bases respectively, with 12 bases between them. This CDR3 has 14 residues. Germline V gene data show CDR1 as SGHAT and CDR2 as FQNNGV.

This chain links TRBV12-3 or TRBV12-4 with TRBJ2-7; 7 nucleotides agree with TRBD1. J was trimmed by 3 bases and V by 9 bases; bases with no gene match: 5. The length of the CDR3 is 12 residues. CDR3 loop: CASGDSVYEQYF. For the CDR3, the DNA is TGTGCCAGTGGGGACAGTGTCTACGAGCAGTACTTC.

DNA of the CDR3: TGTGCCAGCTCGGAACCGGGACAGGCAAACACCGGGGAGCTGTTTTTT. This sequence encodes CASSEPGQANTGELFF. The chain carries TRBV18 and TRBJ2-2, with 8 positions matching TRBD1. The CDR3 runs 16 residues. The V and J ends lost 6 bases and 2 bases, in that order; junction bases with no gene match: 8. Germline CDR1 is KGHSH and CDR2 is LQKENI.

This clone showed up just once. The rearrangement uses TRBV28 and TRBJ1-5; 9 bases fit TRBD1. The CDR3 is made up of 16 amino acids. V shed 6 bases and J 1 base; nucleotides not matched to a gene: 7. The germline V gene has CDR1 MDHEN and CDR2 SYDVKM. The CDR3 DNA reads as TGTGCCAGCAGGGCTCCGGGACAGGGAAGCAATCAGCCCCAGCATTTT. This encodes CASRAPGQGSNQPQHF.